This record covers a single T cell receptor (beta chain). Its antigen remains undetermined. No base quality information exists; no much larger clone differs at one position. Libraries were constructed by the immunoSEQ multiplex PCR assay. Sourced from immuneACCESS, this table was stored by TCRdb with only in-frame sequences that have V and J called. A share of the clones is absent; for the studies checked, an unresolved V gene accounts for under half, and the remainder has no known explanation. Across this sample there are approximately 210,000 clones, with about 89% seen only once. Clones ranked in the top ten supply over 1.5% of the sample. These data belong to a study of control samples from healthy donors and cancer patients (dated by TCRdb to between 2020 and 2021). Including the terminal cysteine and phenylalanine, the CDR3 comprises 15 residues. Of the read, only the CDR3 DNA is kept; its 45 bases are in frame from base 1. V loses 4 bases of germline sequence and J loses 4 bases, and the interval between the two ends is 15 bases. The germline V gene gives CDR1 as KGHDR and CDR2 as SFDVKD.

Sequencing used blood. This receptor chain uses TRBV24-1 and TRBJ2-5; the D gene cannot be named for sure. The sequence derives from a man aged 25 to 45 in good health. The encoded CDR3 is CATSEGHSSRETQYF. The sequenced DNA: TGTGCCACCAGTGAAGGGCATAGTTCTCGAGAGACCCAGTACTTC.